This entry lists 3 T cell receptor beta chains sequenced from one sample in a study of CD8+CD57+ T cells in acquired aplastic anemia. The template for TCR beta VDJ and CDR3 sequence profiling was genomic DNA. TCRdb fed the reads into MiXCR, producing one record per CDR3 protein. The sample has 200,000 or so distinct CDR3 sequences, 50% to 75% seen once; the top ten hold approximately 44%. The sequenced material came from sorted CD4+, CD8+, or CD8+CD57+ T cells (not recorded which) from PBMCs. These receptors came from a human donor with severe aplastic anemia or a healthy control (not recorded which).

This sequence joins TRBV20-1 and TRBJ2-5; a possible D gene is TRBD1 (6 bases). The V and J ends lost 0 bases and 5 bases respectively, with 7 bases between them. The CDR3 loop spans 12 amino acids. Per germline, CDR1 DFQATT and CDR2 SNEGSKA (reference sequence). This CDR3 reads CSARDQGETQYF. The CDR3 DNA is TGCAGTGCTAGAGATCAGGGGGAGACCCAGTACTTC.

The genes are TRBV27 and TRBJ2-1, with D hard to call. CDR3 size: 13 residues. CDR1 is MNHEY, CDR2 SMNVEV, per germline (reference sequence). V was clipped by 8 bases and J by 1 base, with 9 bases between them. CDR3 in amino acids: CASPRRSYNEQFF. DNA for the CDR3: TGTGCCAGCCCCAGGCGGTCCTACAATGAGCAGTTCTTC.

This clonotype occurred once. The rearrangement uses TRBV9 and TRBJ1-3; TRBD1 is a possible D gene (6 bases). This CDR3 has 14 amino acids. Germline loops: CDR1 SGDLS, CDR2 YYNGEE. V lost 3 bases and J lost 8, with 15 bases in between. CDR3 coding DNA: TGTGCCAGCAGCGAGCAGGGTAGGGGGGACACCATATATTTT. This codes for CASSEQGRGDTIYF.